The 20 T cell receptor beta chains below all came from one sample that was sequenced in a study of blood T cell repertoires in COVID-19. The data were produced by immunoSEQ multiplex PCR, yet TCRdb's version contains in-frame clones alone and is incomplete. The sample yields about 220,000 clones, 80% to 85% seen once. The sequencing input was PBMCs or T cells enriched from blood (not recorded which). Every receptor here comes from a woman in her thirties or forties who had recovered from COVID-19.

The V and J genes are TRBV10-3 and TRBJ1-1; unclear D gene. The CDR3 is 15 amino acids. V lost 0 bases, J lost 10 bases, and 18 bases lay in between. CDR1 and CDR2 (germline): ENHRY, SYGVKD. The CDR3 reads CAISESNSGNPLAFF. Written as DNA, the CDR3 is TGTGCCATCAGTGAGTCGAATTCGGGTAATCCGTTAGCTTTCTTT.

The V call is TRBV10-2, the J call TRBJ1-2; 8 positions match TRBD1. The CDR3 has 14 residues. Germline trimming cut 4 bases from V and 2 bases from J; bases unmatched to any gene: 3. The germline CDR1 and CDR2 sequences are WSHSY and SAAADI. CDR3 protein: CASSGTGINYGYTF. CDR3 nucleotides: TGCGCCAGCAGTGGGACAGGGATCAACTATGGCTACACCTTC.

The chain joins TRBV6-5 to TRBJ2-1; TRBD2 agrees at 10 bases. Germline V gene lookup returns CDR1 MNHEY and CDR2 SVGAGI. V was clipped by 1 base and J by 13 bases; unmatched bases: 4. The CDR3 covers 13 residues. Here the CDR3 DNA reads TGTGCCAGCAGTTACTGGAGCGGGAGGGCCCAGTTCTTC. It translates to CASSYWSGRAQFF.

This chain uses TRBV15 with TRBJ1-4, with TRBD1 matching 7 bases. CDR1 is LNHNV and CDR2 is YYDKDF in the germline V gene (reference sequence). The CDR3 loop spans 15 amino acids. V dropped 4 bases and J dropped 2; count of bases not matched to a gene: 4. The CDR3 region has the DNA TGTGCCACCAGCACAGACAGGGTCACTAATGAAAAACTGTTTTTT. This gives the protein CATSTDRVTNEKLFF. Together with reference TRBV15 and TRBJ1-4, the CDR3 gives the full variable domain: DAMVIQNPRYQVTQFGKPVTLSCSQTLNHNVMYWYQQKSSQAPKLLFHYYDKDFNNEADTPDNFQSRRPNTSFCFLDIRSPGLGDTAMYLCATSTDRVTNEKLFFGSGTQLSVL.

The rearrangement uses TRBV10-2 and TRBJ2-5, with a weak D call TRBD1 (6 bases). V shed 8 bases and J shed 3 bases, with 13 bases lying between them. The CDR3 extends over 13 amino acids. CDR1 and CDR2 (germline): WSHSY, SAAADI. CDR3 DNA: TGCGCCAGCTACAAGCCAGGGGAAGAGACCCAGTACTTC. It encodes CASYKPGEETQYF.

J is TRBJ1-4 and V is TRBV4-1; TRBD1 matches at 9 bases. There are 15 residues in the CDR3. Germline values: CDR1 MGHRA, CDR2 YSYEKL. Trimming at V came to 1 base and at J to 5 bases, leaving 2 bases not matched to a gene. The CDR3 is CASSQAGQGNEKLFF. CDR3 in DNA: TGCGCCAGCAGCCAAGCTGGACAGGGGAATGAAAAACTGTTTTTT.

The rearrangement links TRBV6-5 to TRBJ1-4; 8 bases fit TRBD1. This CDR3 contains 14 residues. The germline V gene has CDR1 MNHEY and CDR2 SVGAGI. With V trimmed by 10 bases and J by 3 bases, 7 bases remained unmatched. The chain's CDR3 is CATQGAPANEKLFF. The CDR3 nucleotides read TGTGCCACTCAGGGGGCGCCGGCTAATGAAAAACTGTTTTTT.

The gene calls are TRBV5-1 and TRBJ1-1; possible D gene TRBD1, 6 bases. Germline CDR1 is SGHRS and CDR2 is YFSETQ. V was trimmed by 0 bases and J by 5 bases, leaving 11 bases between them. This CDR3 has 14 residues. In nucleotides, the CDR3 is TGCGCCAGCAGCTTGGGACAGGCCGGAACTGAAGCTTTCTTT. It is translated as CASSLGQAGTEAFF. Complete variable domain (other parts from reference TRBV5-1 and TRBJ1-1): KAGVTQTPRYLIKTRGQQVTLSCSPISGHRSVSWYQQTPGQGLQFLFEYFSETQRNKGNFPGRFSGRQFSNSRSEMNVSTLELGDSALYLCASSLGQAGTEAFFGQGTRLTVV.

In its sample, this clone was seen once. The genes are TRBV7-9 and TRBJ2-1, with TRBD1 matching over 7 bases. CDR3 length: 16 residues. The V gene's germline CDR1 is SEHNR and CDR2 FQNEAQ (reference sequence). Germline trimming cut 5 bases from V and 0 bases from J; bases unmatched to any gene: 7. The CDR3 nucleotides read TGTGCCAGCAGCATCACAGGGGCCTACTCCTACAATGAGCAGTTCTTC. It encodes CASSITGAYSYNEQFF.

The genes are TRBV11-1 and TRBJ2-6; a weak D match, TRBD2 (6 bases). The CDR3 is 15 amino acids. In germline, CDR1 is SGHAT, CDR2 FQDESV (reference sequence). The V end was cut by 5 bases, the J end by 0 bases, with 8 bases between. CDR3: CASSPGSSGANVLTF. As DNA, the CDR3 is TGTGCCAGCAGCCCCGGGAGCTCTGGGGCCAACGTCCTGACTTTC. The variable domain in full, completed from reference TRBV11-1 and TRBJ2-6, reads EAEVAQSPRYKITEKSQAVAFWCDPISGHATLYWYRQILGQGPELLVQFQDESVVDDSQLPKDRFSAERLKGVDSTLKIQPAELGDSAMYLCASSPGSSGANVLTFGAGSRLTVL.

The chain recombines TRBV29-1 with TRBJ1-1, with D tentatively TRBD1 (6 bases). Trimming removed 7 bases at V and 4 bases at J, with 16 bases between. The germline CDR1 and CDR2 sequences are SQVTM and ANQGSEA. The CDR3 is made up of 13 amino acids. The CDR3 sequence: CSGAPGVGTEAFF. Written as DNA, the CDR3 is TGCAGCGGGGCGCCAGGGGTGGGCACTGAAGCTTTCTTT.

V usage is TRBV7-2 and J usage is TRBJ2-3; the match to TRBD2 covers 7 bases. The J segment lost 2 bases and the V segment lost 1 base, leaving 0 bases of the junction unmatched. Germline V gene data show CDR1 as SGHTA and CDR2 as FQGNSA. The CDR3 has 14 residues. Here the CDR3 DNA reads TGTGCCAGCAGCTTAGGGGACTACACAGATACGCAGTATTTT. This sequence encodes CASSLGDYTDTQYF.

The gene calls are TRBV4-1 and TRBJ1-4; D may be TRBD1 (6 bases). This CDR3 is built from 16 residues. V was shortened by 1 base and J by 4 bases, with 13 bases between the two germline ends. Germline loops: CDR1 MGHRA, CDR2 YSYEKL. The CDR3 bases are TGCGCCAGCAGCCAAGTAGGACAGATCGTTAATGAAAAACTGTTTTTT. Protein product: CASSQVGQIVNEKLFF.

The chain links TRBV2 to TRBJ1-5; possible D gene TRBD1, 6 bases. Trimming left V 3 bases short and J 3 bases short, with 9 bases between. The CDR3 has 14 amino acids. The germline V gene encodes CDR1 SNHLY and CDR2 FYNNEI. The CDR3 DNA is TGTGCCAGCAGTGATACAGGGATCAATCAGCCCCAGCATTTT. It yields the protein CASSDTGINQPQHF.

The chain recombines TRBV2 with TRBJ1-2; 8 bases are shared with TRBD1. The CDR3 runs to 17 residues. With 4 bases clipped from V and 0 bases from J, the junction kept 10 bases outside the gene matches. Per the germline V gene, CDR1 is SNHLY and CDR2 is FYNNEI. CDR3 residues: CASSGDRLRFTNYGYTF. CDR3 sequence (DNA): TGTGCCAGCAGTGGGGACAGGCTAAGGTTTACTAACTATGGCTACACCTTC.

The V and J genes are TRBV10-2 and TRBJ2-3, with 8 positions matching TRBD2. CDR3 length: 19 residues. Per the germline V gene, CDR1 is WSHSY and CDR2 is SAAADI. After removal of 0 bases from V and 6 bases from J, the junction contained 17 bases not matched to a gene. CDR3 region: CASSESIMGLEMVGDTQYF. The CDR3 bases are TGCGCCAGCAGTGAGTCGATTATGGGACTAGAAATGGTTGGGGATACGCAGTATTTT.

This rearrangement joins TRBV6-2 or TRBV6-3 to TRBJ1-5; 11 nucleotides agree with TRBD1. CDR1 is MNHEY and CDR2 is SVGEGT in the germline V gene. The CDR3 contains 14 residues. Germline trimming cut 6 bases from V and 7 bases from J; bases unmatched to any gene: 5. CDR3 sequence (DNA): TGTGCCAGCAGCCAGGACAGGGGGCAACAGCCCCAGCATTTT. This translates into CASSQDRGQQPQHF.

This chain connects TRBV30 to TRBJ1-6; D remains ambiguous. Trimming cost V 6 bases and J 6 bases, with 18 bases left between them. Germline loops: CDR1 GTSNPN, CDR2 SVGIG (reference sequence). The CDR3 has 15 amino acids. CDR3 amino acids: CACPQTSVRNSPLHF. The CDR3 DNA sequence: TGTGCCTGCCCCCAGACATCAGTCCGTAATTCACCCCTCCACTTT.

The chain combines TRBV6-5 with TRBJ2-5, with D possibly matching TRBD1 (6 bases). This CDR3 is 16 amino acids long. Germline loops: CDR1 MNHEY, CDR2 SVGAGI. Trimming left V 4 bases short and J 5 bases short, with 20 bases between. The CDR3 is CASSLLNGAQGETQYF. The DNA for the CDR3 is TGTGCCAGCAGTTTACTCAACGGGGCGCAGGGGGAGACCCAGTACTTC.

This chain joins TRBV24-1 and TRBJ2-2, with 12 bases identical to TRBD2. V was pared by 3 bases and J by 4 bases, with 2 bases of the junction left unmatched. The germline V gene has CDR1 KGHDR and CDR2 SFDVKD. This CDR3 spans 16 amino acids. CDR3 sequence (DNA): TGTGCCACCAGTGATGCGACTAGCGGGAGCACCGGGGAGCTGTTTTTT. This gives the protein CATSDATSGSTGELFF.